Detailed here is one TCR beta chain. What it recognizes is unknown. Sequencing relied on a cDNA template that was reverse transcribed from extracted RNA. Some clones are missing from TCRdb's copy, which holds only in-frame ones; the method was immunoSEQ multiplex PCR. This sample yields roughly 280,000 clones, of which 60% are seen a single time; about 0.93% belongs to the top ten. Per the germline V gene, CDR1 is MNHEY and CDR2 is SVGAGI. V shed 7 bases, J shed 2 bases, and the junction held 7 bases outside the gene matches. The CDR3 contains 14 residues. These data come from a study of CD8+ T cells in alopecia areata. Study in general: Treated patients were dosed with oral tofacitinib, taking 5 to 10 mg twice daily. Study-level results: Sequence data from scalp samples additionally include resident alphabeta T cells of normal skin. Tofacitinib significantly decreased scalp clonality and expanded CD8+ clones among top 100.

The treatment is: oral pan-JAK inhibitor, 5-10 mg twice daily. The sequence came from a human donor with alopecia areata. The sample was CD4+ T cells sorted from blood, taken around week 53, from a patient treated with tofacitinib. This sequence joins TRBV6-5 and TRBJ2-5, with TRBD1 matching 7 bases. The CDR3 sequence is CASTPGGIQETQYF. The CDR3, as DNA: TGTGCCAGCACTCCAGGGGGAATACAAGAGACCCAGTACTTC.